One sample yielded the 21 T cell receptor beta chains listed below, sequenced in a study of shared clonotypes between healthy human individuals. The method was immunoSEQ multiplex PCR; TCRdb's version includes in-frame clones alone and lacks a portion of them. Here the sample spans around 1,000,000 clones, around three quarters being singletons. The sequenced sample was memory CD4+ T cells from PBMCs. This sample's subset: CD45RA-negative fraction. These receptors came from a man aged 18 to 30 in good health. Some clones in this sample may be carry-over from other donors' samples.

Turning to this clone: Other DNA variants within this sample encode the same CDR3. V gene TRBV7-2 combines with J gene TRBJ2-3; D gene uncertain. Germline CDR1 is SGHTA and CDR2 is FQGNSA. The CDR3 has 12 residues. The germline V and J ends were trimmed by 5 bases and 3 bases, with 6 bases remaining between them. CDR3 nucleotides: TGTGCCAGCAGCCTAGGGACAGATACGCAGTATTTT. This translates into CASSLGTDTQYF. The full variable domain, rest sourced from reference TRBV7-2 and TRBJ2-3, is GAGVSQSPSNKVTEKGKDVELRCDPISGHTALYWYRQSLGQGLEFLIYFQGNSAPDKSGLPSDRFSAERTGGSVSTLTIQRTQQEDSAVYLCASSLGTDTQYFGPGTRLTVL.

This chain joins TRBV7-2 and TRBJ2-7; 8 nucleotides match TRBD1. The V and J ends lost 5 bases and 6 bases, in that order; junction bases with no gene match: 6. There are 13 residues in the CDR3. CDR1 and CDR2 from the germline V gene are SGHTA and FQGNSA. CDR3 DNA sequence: TGTGCCAGCAGCAAAAAACAGGGGGGCGAGCAGTACTTC. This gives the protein CASSKKQGGEQYF.

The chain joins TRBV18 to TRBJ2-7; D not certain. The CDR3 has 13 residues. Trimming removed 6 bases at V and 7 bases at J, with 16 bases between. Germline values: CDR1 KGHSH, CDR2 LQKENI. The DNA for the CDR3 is TGTGCCAGCTCCTTCGATAGGGTCGGAGAGCAGTACTTC. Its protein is CASSFDRVGEQYF.

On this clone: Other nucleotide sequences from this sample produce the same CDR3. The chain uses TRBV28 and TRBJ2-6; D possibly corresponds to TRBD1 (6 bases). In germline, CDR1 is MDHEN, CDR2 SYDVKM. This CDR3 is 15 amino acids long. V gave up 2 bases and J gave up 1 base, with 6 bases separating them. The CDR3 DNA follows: TGTGCCAGCAGTTTACAGGGGTCTGGGGCCAACGTCCTGACTTTC. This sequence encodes CASSLQGSGANVLTF.

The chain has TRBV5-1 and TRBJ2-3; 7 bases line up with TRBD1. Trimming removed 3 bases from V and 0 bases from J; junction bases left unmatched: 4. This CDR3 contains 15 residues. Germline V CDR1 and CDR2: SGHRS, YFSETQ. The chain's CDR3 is CASSSDRPSTDTQYF. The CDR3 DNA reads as TGCGCCAGCAGCTCGGACAGGCCTAGCACAGATACGCAGTATTTT. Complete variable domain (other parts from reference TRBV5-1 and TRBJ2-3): KAGVTQTPRYLIKTRGQQVTLSCSPISGHRSVSWYQQTPGQGLQFLFEYFSETQRNKGNFPGRFSGRQFSNSRSEMNVSTLELGDSALYLCASSSDRPSTDTQYFGPGTRLTVL.

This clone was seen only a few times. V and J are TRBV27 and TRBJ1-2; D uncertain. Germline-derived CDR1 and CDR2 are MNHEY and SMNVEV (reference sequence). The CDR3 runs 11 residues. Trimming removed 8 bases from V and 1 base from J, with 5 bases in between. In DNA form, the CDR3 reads TGTGCCAGCTGGGGTAACTATGGCTACACCTTC. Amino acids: CASWGNYGYTF.

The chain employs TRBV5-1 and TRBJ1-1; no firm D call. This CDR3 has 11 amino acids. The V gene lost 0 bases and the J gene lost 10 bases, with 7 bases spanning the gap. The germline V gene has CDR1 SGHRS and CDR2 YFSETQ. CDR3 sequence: CASSLAGLAFF. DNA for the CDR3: TGCGCCAGCAGCTTGGCCGGATTAGCTTTCTTT.

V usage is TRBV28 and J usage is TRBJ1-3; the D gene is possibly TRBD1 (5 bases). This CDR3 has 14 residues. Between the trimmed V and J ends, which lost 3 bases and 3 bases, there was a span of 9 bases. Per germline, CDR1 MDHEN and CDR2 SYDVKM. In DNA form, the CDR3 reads TGTGCCAGCAGTTTTGGGGGAGGTGGAAACACCATATATTTT. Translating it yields CASSFGGGGNTIYF.

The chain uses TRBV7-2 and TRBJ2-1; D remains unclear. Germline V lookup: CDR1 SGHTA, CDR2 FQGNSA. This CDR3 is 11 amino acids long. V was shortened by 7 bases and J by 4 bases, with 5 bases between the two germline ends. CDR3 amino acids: CASTGYNEQFF. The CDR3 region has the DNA TGTGCCAGCACCGGGTACAATGAGCAGTTCTTC.

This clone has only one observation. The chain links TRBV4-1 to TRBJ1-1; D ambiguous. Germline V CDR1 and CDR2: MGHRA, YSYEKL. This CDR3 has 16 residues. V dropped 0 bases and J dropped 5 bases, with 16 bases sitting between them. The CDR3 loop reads CASSQEAGLPRTEAFF. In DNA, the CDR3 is TGCGCCAGCAGCCAAGAGGCGGGCCTCCCGAGGACTGAAGCTTTCTTT.

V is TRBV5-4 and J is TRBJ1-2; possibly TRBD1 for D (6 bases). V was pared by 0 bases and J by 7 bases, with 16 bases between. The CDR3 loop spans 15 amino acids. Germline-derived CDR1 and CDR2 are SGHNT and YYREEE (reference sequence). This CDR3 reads CASSLAFRGARGYTF. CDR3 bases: TGTGCCAGCAGCTTGGCTTTTCGGGGGGCGCGTGGCTACACCTTC.

This CDR3 is CASTSQGGGTEAFF. CDR3 coding DNA: TGTGCCAGCACCTCACAGGGAGGCGGCACTGAAGCTTTCTTT. This sequence joins TRBV2 and TRBJ1-1, with D maybe TRBD1 (6 bases). V lost 7 bases to trimming and J lost 4 bases, with 16 bases between them. CDR1 is SNHLY, CDR2 FYNNEI, per germline. CDR3 length: 14 amino acids. Full variable domain (missing parts from reference TRBV2 and TRBJ1-1): EPEVTQTPSHQVTQMGQEVILRCVPISNHLYFYWYRQILGQKVEFLVSFYNNEISEKSEIFDDQFSVERPDGSNFTLKIRSTKLEDSAMYFCASTSQGGGTEAFFGQGTRLTVV.

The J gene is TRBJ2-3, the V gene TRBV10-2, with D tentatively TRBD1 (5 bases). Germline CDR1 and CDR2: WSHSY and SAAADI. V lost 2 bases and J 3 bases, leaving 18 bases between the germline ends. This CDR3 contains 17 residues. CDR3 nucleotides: TGCGCCAGCAGTGAGATCATAGGACACGGAACGACAGATACGCAGTATTTT. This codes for CASSEIIGHGTTDTQYF.

For the CDR3, the DNA is TGCAGCGTTGTGGGAACCCCCTTTAGCGGGAGGGCCGGGAAGTACAATGAGCAGTTCTTC. It encodes CSVVGTPFSGRAGKYNEQFF. The J gene is TRBJ2-1, the V gene TRBV29-1; 11 positions agree with TRBD2. The germline V gene has CDR1 SQVTM and CDR2 ANQGSEA. The length of the CDR3 is 20 residues. V gave up 4 bases and J gave up 4 bases; unmatched junction bases: 21.

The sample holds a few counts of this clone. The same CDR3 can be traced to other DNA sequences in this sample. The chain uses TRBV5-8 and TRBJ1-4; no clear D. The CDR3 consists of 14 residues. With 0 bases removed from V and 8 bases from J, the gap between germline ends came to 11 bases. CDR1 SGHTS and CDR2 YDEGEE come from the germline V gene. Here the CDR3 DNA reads TGTGCCAGCAGCTTGGGACGTGCGGGCGAAAAACTGTTTTTT. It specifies CASSLGRAGEKLFF. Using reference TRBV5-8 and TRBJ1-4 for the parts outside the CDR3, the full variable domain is EAGVTQSPTHLIKTRGQQATLRCSPISGHTSVYWYQQALGLGLQFLLWYDEGEERNRGNFPPRFSGRQFPNYSSELNVNALELEDSALYLCASSLGRAGEKLFFGSGTQLSVL.

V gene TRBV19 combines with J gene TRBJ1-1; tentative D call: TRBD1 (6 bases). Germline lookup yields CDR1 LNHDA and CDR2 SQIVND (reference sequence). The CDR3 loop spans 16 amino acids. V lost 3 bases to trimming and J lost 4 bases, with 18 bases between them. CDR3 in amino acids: CASSIWHGGPGTEAFF. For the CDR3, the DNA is TGTGCCAGTAGTATTTGGCACGGGGGGCCAGGCACTGAAGCTTTCTTT.

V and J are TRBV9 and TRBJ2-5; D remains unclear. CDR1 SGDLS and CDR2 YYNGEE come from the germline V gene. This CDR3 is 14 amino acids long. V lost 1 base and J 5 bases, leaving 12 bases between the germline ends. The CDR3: CASSVPGAAETQYF. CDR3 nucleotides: TGTGCCAGCAGCGTACCTGGCGCCGCGGAGACCCAGTACTTC.

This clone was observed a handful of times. The CDR3: CASTPNRANIQYF. The DNA for the CDR3 is TGTGCCAGCACCCCTAATCGGGCAAACATTCAGTACTTC. The rearrangement uses TRBV28 and TRBJ2-4; D is undetermined. Germline V gives CDR1 MDHEN, CDR2 SYDVKM. This CDR3 is built from 13 residues. V was trimmed by 7 bases and J by 6 bases, leaving 13 bases between them.

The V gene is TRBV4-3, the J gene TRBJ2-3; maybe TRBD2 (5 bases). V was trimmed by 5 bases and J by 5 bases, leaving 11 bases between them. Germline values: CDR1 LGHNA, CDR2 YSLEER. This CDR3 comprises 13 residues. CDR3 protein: CASSYRDRDTQYF. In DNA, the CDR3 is TGCGCCAGCAGCTACCGGGATAGAGATACGCAGTATTTT.

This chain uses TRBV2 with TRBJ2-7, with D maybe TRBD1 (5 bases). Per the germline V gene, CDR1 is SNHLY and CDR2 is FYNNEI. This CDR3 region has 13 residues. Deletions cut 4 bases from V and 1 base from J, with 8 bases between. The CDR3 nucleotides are TGTGCCAGCAGTGTACAGGCTTCCTACGAGCAGTACTTC. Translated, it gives CASSVQASYEQYF.

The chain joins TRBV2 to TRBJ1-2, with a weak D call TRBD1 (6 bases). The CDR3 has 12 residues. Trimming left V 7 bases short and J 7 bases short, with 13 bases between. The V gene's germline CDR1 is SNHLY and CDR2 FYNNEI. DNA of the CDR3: TGTGCCAGCACACGGGGGGCGGGTGGCTACACCTTC. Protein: CASTRGAGGYTF. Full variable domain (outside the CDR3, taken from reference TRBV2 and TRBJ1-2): EPEVTQTPSHQVTQMGQEVILRCVPISNHLYFYWYRQILGQKVEFLVSFYNNEISEKSEIFDDQFSVERPDGSNFTLKIRSTKLEDSAMYFCASTRGAGGYTFGSGTRLTVV.